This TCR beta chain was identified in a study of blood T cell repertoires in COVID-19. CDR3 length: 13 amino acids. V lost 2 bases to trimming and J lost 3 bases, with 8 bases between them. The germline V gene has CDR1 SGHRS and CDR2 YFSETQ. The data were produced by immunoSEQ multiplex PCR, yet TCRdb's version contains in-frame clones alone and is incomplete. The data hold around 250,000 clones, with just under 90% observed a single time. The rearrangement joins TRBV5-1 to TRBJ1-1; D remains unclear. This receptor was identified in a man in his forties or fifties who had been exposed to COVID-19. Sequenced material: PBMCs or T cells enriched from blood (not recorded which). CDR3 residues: CASSFGQYTEAFF. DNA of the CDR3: TGCGCCAGCAGCTTTGGGCAATACACTGAAGCTTTCTTT. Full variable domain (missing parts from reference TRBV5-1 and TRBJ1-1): KAGVTQTPRYLIKTRGQQVTLSCSPISGHRSVSWYQQTPGQGLQFLFEYFSETQRNKGNFPGRFSGRQFSNSRSEMNVSTLELGDSALYLCASSFGQYTEAFFGQGTRLTVV.